This TCR beta chain was identified in a study of blood T cell repertoires in COVID-19. The overall study: T cells, B-cell-depleted T cells, or PBMCs provided the cDNA or gDNA that served as material.

Profiled with immunoSEQ multiplex PCR; TCRdb holds only in-frame clones, not every one. The sample shows roughly 390,000 clones, about 85% of them seen only once. Trimming removed 0 bases from V and 2 bases from J, with 10 bases in between. Germline values: CDR1 MNHEY, CDR2 SVGEGT. This CDR3 is 15 amino acids long. The chain joins TRBV6-2 or TRBV6-3 to TRBJ1-2, with D possibly TRBD1 on 5 matching bases. The source of this sequence is a woman aged 18-30 years with acute or convalescent COVID-19. Sample: peripheral blood. CDR3 sequence reads: CASSYSRTSNYGYTF. CDR3 sequence (DNA): TGTGCCAGCAGTTACTCACGGACAAGCAACTATGGCTACACCTTC.